This T cell receptor beta chain was recovered during a study of cytomegalovirus exposure and HLA in healthy donors. PCR primers comprised 60 Vbeta and 13 Jbeta primers. Sequencing was performed with immunoSEQ multiplex PCR; in TCRdb, only in-frame clones are kept and a portion is missing. The data hold fewer than 150,000 clones, with around 73% observed a single time. Regarding the study as a whole: Within an earlier analysis, most TCR beta V segments proved productive either about 87% or about 30% of the time. The listing of roughly 160 TCR beta chains classed them as cytomegalovirus-associated. A missense DCLRE1C variant was associated with V- and J-gene trimming of TCR beta chains in a later analysis, and an independent cohort replicated the association. Researchers reported from a later analysis that most CMV-associated TCR beta chains appeared HLA-restricted.

CDR1 MGHRA and CDR2 YSYEKL come from the germline V gene. CDR3 size: 13 residues. The V and J ends lost 4 bases and 10 bases, in that order; junction bases with no gene match: 8. Comments on this clone: The target antigen is unknown.

Sequenced sample: PBMCs. The chain links TRBV4-1 to TRBJ1-1; 8 positions agree with TRBD1. This TCR was recovered from a human donor in good health. As DNA, the CDR3 is TGCGCCAGCAGCCTCGCCGGAGGGACAGGAGCTTTCTTT. It specifies CASSLAGGTGAFF.